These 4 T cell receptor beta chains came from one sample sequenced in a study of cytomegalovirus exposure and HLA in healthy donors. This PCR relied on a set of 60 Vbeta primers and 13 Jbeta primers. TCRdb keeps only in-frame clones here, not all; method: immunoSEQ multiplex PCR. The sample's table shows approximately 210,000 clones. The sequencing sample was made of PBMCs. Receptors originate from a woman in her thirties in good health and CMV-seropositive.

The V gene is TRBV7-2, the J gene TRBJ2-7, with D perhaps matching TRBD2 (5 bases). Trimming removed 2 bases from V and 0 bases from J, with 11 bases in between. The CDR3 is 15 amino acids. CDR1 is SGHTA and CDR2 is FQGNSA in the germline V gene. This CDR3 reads CASSLMGSVSYEQYF. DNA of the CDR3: TGTGCCAGCAGCTTAATGGGGAGTGTCTCCTACGAGCAGTACTTC.

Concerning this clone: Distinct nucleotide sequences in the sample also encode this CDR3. CDR3 bases: TGTGCCAGCTCGAGGGAGGTCCAAGAGACCCAGTACTTC. This encodes CASSREVQETQYF. This sequence joins TRBV18 and TRBJ2-5; possible D gene TRBD2, 6 bases. Trimming removed 6 bases at V and 1 base at J, with 9 bases between. From germline, CDR1 is KGHSH and CDR2 LQKENI. The CDR3 is 13 residues long. Looking up the rest from reference TRBV18 and TRBJ2-5 gives the full variable domain: NAGVMQNPRHLVRRRGQEARLRCSPMKGHSHVYWYRQLPEEGLKFMVYLQKENIIDESGMPKERFSAEFPKEGPSILRIQQVVRGDSAAYFCASSREVQETQYFGPGTRLLVL.

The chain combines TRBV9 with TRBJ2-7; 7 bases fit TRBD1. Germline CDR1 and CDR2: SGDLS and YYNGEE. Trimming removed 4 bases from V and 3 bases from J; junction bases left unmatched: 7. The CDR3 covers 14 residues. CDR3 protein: CASSPRTGDYEQYF. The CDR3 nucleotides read TGTGCCAGCAGCCCCCGGACAGGAGACTACGAGCAGTACTTC.

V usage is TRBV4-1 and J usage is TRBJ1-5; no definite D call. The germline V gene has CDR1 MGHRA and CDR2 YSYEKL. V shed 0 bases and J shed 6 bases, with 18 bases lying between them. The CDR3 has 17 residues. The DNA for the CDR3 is TGCGCCAGCAGCCAAGAGAATCCGGACGGCGGGAGTCAGCCCCAGCATTTT. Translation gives CASSQENPDGGSQPQHF.